The present TCR beta chain was sequenced within a study of monozygotic twins with inflammatory bowel disease. Study results and caveats: For IBD, no single strong associated signal or clonotype was supported.

With regard to this clonotype: Its target is not known.

TCRdb reprocessed the 5' RACE reads and stores each CDR3 protein as one record, lacking DNA. Its table lists roughly 100,000 distinct CDR3 sequences. CDR3 length: 16 residues. In germline, CDR1 is SGHTA, CDR2 FQGNSA. V and J are TRBV7-2 and TRBJ2-2; lacking DNA, the TRBD2 call made by TCRdb goes unchecked. Sequencing was performed on blood. The receptor comes from a human donor with ulcerative colitis or Crohn's disease, or a healthy co-twin of an affected twin (not recorded which). Here the CDR3 reads CASSLAVAGPTGELFF.